This passage covers 15 T cell receptor beta chains from one sample sequenced in a study of T cell repertoires in cytomegalovirus infection. From the reads, TCRdb called clonotypes with MiXCR, one entry per CDR3 protein. The profile shows about 460,000 distinct CDR3 sequences, roughly 10% of them singletons. The sequenced material came from PBMCs. These receptors were collected from a human donor in good health (CMV status not recorded). Some clones in this sample may be carry-over from other donors' samples.

This clonotype turned up a few times. The chain couples TRBV6-1 to TRBJ2-1, with D possibly being TRBD2 (6 bases). The CDR3 loop spans 17 amino acids. CDR1 is MNHNS, CDR2 SASEGT, per germline. The germline V and J ends were trimmed by 3 bases and 8 bases, with 23 bases remaining between them. The CDR3 DNA reads TGTGCCAGCAGTGACTATGGGGGAGGACTTACATGGGATGAGCAGTTCTTC. Protein product: CASSDYGGGLTWDEQFF.

The V call is TRBV3-1, the J call TRBJ1-6, with D unresolved. Germline V gene sequence: CDR1 LGHDT, CDR2 YNNKEL (reference sequence). V shed 4 bases and J shed 12 bases, with 10 bases lying between them. The CDR3 has 12 amino acids. In DNA, the CDR3 is TGTGCCAGCAGCCCTCCAGGACTACCCCTCCACTTT. Translation gives CASSPPGLPLHF.

This clonotype was recorded many times. V gene TRBV5-5 combines with J gene TRBJ1-1, with 7 bases matching TRBD1. This CDR3 spans 15 amino acids. Germline trimming cut 4 bases from V and 1 base from J; bases unmatched to any gene: 7. Germline V gene lookup returns CDR1 SGHKS and CDR2 YYEKEE (reference sequence). The CDR3 region has the DNA TGTGCCAGCAGCACAACCGGGACAGAGAACACTGAAGCTTTCTTT. Translated: CASSTTGTENTEAFF.

This clonotype was counted a few times. The V and J genes are TRBV4-2 and TRBJ2-2, with no clear D. Trimming removed 1 base from V and 1 base from J, with 7 bases in between. This CDR3 spans 15 amino acids. Looked up from germline, CDR1 is LGHNA and CDR2 is YNFKEQ. The CDR3 coding sequence is TGTGCCAGCAGCCAAGTTCTTGAGAACACCGGGGAGCTGTTTTTT. It is translated as CASSQVLENTGELFF.

This clonotype was seen repeatedly, ten times or more. This chain uses TRBV27 with TRBJ1-1; 10 bases match TRBD1. The CDR3 has 14 residues. The V segment lost 6 bases and the J segment 3 bases; nucleotides outside the gene matches: 4. Germline CDR1 and CDR2: MNHEY and SMNVEV (reference sequence). CDR3 sequence (DNA): TGTGCCAGCAGGAGACAGGGGGCGGACACTGAAGCTTTCTTT. Protein sequence: CASRRQGADTEAFF.

This clonotype was observed at least ten times. The chain is built from TRBV7-2 and TRBJ2-3; TRBD2 agrees at 10 bases. The CDR3 has 20 amino acids. In germline, CDR1 is SGHTA, CDR2 FQGNSA. V shed 1 base, J shed 4 bases, and the junction held 17 bases outside the gene matches. The CDR3 is CASSLVRQGIAGGKSDTQYF. As DNA, the CDR3 is TGTGCCAGCAGCTTAGTTAGGCAAGGGATAGCGGGAGGTAAATCAGATACGCAGTATTTT.

This clonotype was picked up a small number of times. V gene TRBV5-1 combines with J gene TRBJ2-5; D remains unclear. The ends were cut back, 0 bases at V and 2 bases at J, with 11 bases in the middle. Germline V gene sequence: CDR1 SGHRS, CDR2 YFSETQ. The CDR3 loop spans 15 amino acids. The CDR3 coding sequence is TGCGCCAGCAGCTTGGACAACCTGCAACAAGAGACCCAGTACTTC. Encoded protein: CASSLDNLQQETQYF. Variable domain in full (rest from reference TRBV5-1 and TRBJ2-5): KAGVTQTPRYLIKTRGQQVTLSCSPISGHRSVSWYQQTPGQGLQFLFEYFSETQRNKGNFPGRFSGRQFSNSRSEMNVSTLELGDSALYLCASSLDNLQQETQYFGPGTRLLVL.

The chain has TRBV29-1 and TRBJ2-7; TRBD1 agrees at 7 bases. Trimming cost V 5 bases and J 0 bases; bases outside gene matches: 4. Germline V CDR1 and CDR2: SQVTM, ANQGSEA. The CDR3 contains 13 residues. CDR3 protein: CSVRQGLSYEQYF. The CDR3, as DNA: TGCAGCGTTCGACAGGGCCTCTCCTACGAGCAGTACTTC.

The chain uses TRBV7-8 and TRBJ2-7, with unresolved D. The V and J ends lost 6 bases and 3 bases respectively, with 12 bases between them. Germline CDR1 and CDR2: SGHVS and FQNEAQ. There are 13 residues in the CDR3. DNA of the CDR3: TGTGCCAGCAGAACCCGAGACAACTACGAGCAGTACTTC. This gives the protein CASRTRDNYEQYF.

This clonotype was picked up many times. At one end the junction does not follow the germline gene, possibly because of a read error. The rearrangement joins TRBV7-2 to TRBJ2-1; tentatively, D is TRBD2 (6 bases). The CDR3 runs to 13 residues. Looked up from germline, CDR1 is SGHTA and CDR2 is FQGNSA. The CDR3 DNA reads TGTGCCAGCAGCTTAGCGGGAGGACTAAACGGTGTCTTC. Its translation: CASSLAGGLNGVF.

This clonotype showed up just a few times. V and J are TRBV5-6 and TRBJ1-2; perhaps TRBD1 as D (5 bases). This CDR3 comprises 15 residues. CDR1 is SGHDT and CDR2 is YYEEEE in the germline V gene. V lost 4 bases to trimming and J lost 4 bases, with 17 bases between them. The CDR3 region is CASSNPATGGYGYTF. The DNA of the CDR3 is TGTGCCAGCAGCAACCCGGCTACAGGAGGCTATGGCTACACCTTC.

This clonotype was found many times. The V gene is TRBV7-8, the J gene TRBJ1-2, with D hard to call. The CDR3 consists of 12 residues. The V gene's germline CDR1 is SGHVS and CDR2 FQNEAQ. V shed 5 bases and J shed 8 bases, with 12 bases lying between them. CDR3 nucleotide sequence: TGTGCCAGCAGCAGAGGCAGCTGGGGCTACACCTTC. It translates to CASSRGSWGYTF.

This rearrangement joins TRBV6-2 or TRBV6-3 to TRBJ2-7; TRBD2 matches at 11 bases. V gave up 2 bases and J gave up 3 bases; unmatched junction bases: 9. The CDR3 has 17 residues. CDR1 and CDR2 from the germline V gene are MNHEY and SVGEGT. CDR3 sequence (DNA): TGTGCCAGCAGTTACCCCAAAACTAGCGGGAGTCTCTACGAGCAGTACTTC. Its protein product is CASSYPKTSGSLYEQYF.

This clonotype was observed a few times. This chain joins TRBV7-9 and TRBJ2-7, with 8 bases identical to TRBD1. The germline V gene has CDR1 SEHNR and CDR2 FQNEAQ (reference sequence). Trimming at V came to 6 bases and at J to 3 bases, leaving 10 bases not matched to a gene. The CDR3 has 15 residues. The CDR3 region is CASRPPGTGDYEQYF. CDR3 DNA: TGTGCCAGCAGACCACCCGGGACAGGTGACTACGAGCAGTACTTC.

This rearrangement joins TRBV12-3 or TRBV12-4 to TRBJ1-6; 7 positions match TRBD1. CDR3 size: 16 residues. The V gene end was trimmed by 8 bases and the J gene end by 9 bases; junction bases not matched to a gene: 16. CDR3 coding DNA: TGTGCCAGCCGAGACCCCGGACAGGCCCGTCGTTCACCCCTCCACTTT. It is translated as CASRDPGQARRSPLHF.